One and the same sample provided the 17 T cell receptor beta chains below, sequenced in a study of early T cells in non-severe SARS-CoV-2 infection. TCRdb reprocessed the 5' RACE reads via MiXCR and lists one record per CDR3 protein. Among some 97,000 distinct CDR3 sequences listed, approximately 10% were seen once. The sequencing here drew on whole blood, taken at baseline. The origin of the receptors is an adult who was a healthcare worker with PCR-confirmed SARS-CoV-2 infection or an uninfected control (not recorded which).

This clonotype has only a few counts. The rearrangement links TRBV10-2 to TRBJ2-7, with unresolved D. Germline-derived CDR1 and CDR2 are WSHSY and SAAADI. Between the trimmed V and J ends, which lost 10 bases and 2 bases, there was a span of 12 bases. The CDR3 sequence is 12 residues long. This CDR3 reads CATLDPPYEQYF. DNA of the CDR3: TGCGCCACCTTGGACCCACCCTACGAGCAGTACTTC.

This clonotype was counted many times. J is TRBJ2-3 and V is TRBV6-6; 9 nucleotides agree with TRBD2. V lost 4 bases and J lost 1; bases outside the gene matches: 3. The CDR3 has 15 residues. Germline-derived CDR1 and CDR2 are MNHNY and SVGAGI (reference sequence). The CDR3 DNA is TGTGCCAGCAGTTTTCAGCGGGAGGGCACAGATACGCAGTATTTT. This gives the protein CASSFQREGTDTQYF.

This clonotype has only a few counts. The DNA for the CDR3 is TGTGCCAGCAGTTTGTCCCGAGAGACCCAGTACTTC. This translates into CASSLSRETQYF. V is TRBV12-3 or TRBV12-4 and J is TRBJ2-5; D ambiguous. This CDR3 comprises 12 residues. The germline V and J ends were trimmed by 3 bases and 4 bases, with 6 bases remaining between them.

The V call is TRBV7-8, the J call TRBJ2-1; 8 bases are shared with TRBD1. Germline V CDR1 and CDR2: SGHVS, FQNEAQ. The CDR3 covers 13 residues. V gave up 8 bases and J gave up 8 bases; unmatched junction bases: 8. Here the CDR3 reads CASRRGQVDEQFF. The CDR3 bases are TGTGCCAGCCGCAGGGGGCAAGTCGATGAGCAGTTCTTC. The full variable domain, in which reference TRBV7-8 and TRBJ2-1 provide the parts outside the CDR3, is GAGVSQSPRYKVAKRGQDVALRCDPISGHVSLFWYQQALGQGPEFLTYFQNEAQLDKSGLPSDRFFAERPEGSVSTLKIQRTQQEDSAVYLCASRRGQVDEQFFGPGTRLTVL.

In the case of this clonotype: This may be a read error, as it is one base from a much larger clone. The CDR3 region is CASSFKGRGSTSGKDYTDTQYF. The CDR3 bases are TGTGCCAGCAGCTTTAAGGGTCGGGGTTCGACTAGCGGAAAAGATTACACAGATACGCAGTATTTT. V gene TRBV7-8 combines with J gene TRBJ2-3; 9 bases are shared with TRBD2. After removal of 3 bases from V and 2 bases from J, the junction contained 24 bases not matched to a gene. Germline V gene data show CDR1 as SGHVS and CDR2 as FQNEAQ. This CDR3 region has 22 residues.

This clonotype was seen a few times. This chain uses TRBV19 with TRBJ2-6; D unresolved. This CDR3 region has 16 residues. Germline CDR1 reads LNHDA; CDR2 reads SQIVND (reference sequence). The germline V and J ends were trimmed by 5 bases and 0 bases, with 11 bases remaining between them. In nucleotides, the CDR3 is TGTGCCAGTAGTCCCATCGGCAACTCTGGGGCCAACGTCCTGACTTTC. It encodes CASSPIGNSGANVLTF.

Many counts were recorded for this clonotype. The rearrangement links TRBV5-1 to TRBJ2-5, with 12 bases fitting TRBD2. V trimming: 5 bases; J trimming: 5 bases; junction bases outside the gene matches: 10. CDR3 length equals 16 residues. Per the germline V gene, CDR1 is SGHRS and CDR2 is YFSETQ. As DNA, the CDR3 is TGCGCCAGCAGTCAACAGACTAGCGGGAGTTCGGAGACCCAGTACTTC. It translates to CASSQQTSGSSETQYF.

This clonotype was seen only a few times. V usage is TRBV6-5 and J usage is TRBJ2-5; D ambiguous. The CDR3 is 15 amino acids. V shed 0 bases and J shed 2 bases, with 10 bases lying between them. The germline V gene encodes CDR1 MNHEY and CDR2 SVGAGI. CDR3 region: CASSYSGSLQETQYF. In nucleotides, the CDR3 is TGTGCCAGCAGTTACTCGGGTTCACTACAAGAGACCCAGTACTTC.

This clonotype showed up just a few times. J is TRBJ2-7 and V is TRBV5-1; D uncertain. The CDR3 spans 13 residues. Trimming took 3 bases from V and 4 from J, leaving 11 bases between them. The V gene's germline CDR1 is SGHRS and CDR2 YFSETQ. CDR3 nucleotides: TGCGCCAGCAGCTCCGGGTTCGTTTACGAGCAGTACTTC. It specifies CASSSGFVYEQYF. The variable domain in full, with the rest retrieved from reference TRBV5-1 and TRBJ2-7, is KAGVTQTPRYLIKTRGQQVTLSCSPISGHRSVSWYQQTPGQGLQFLFEYFSETQRNKGNFPGRFSGRQFSNSRSEMNVSTLELGDSALYLCASSSGFVYEQYFGPGTRLTVT.

Only a few counts were recorded for this clonotype. The J gene is TRBJ2-7, the V gene TRBV6-2 or TRBV6-3, with 12 positions matching TRBD2. The germline gives CDR1 MNHEY, CDR2 SVGEGT. The ends lost 5 bases at V and 3 bases at J; junction bases unmatched: 11. The CDR3 has 17 residues. CDR3 residues: CASSPITTSGGVYEQYF. The CDR3 DNA reads TGTGCCAGCAGTCCAATCACGACTAGCGGGGGTGTCTACGAGCAGTACTTC.

The rearrangement joins TRBV4-1 to TRBJ2-1; either TRBD1 or TRBD2 may supply D (5 bases each). The CDR3 spans 15 residues. V lost 1 base, J lost 8 bases, and 15 bases lay in between. Germline CDR1 MGHRA, CDR2 YSYEKL. The CDR3 loop is CASSQASPRGDEQFF. In DNA form, the CDR3 reads TGCGCCAGCAGCCAAGCTAGTCCCCGGGGCGATGAGCAGTTCTTC.

The chain has TRBV20-1 and TRBJ2-7; D perhaps matches TRBD2 (6 bases). Per germline, CDR1 DFQATT and CDR2 SNEGSKA (reference sequence). Trimming left V 3 bases short and J 6 bases short, with 18 bases between. The CDR3 is 14 residues long. In nucleotides, the CDR3 is TGCAGTGCTAGCCGTGGAGGGTCCCTATCCGAGCAGTACTTC. Protein product: CSASRGGSLSEQYF.

This clonotype was recorded at least ten times. The rearrangement uses TRBV6-5 and TRBJ2-5, with D possibly matching TRBD2 (6 bases). In germline, CDR1 is MNHEY, CDR2 SVGAGI. The V gene lost 5 bases and the J gene lost 1 base, with 11 bases spanning the gap. The CDR3 covers 14 residues. The CDR3 loop is CASSPTRGQETQYF. For the CDR3, the DNA is TGTGCCAGCAGTCCGACTAGGGGCCAAGAGACCCAGTACTTC.

This clonotype was detected a few times. The CDR3 nucleotides read TGTGCCAGCAGTTACTCTGCGGGGGCCACCAACTATGGCTACACCTTC. Residues: CASSYSAGATNYGYTF. The J gene is TRBJ1-2, the V gene TRBV6-5; possibly TRBD1 for D (6 bases). Germline V gives CDR1 MNHEY, CDR2 SVGAGI. V was cut by 0 bases and J by 2 bases, with 13 bases left in between. The CDR3 extends over 16 amino acids.

The chain links TRBV6-1 to TRBJ2-7, with a weak D call TRBD1 (7 bases). Germline lookup yields CDR1 MNHNS and CDR2 SASEGT. Trimming removed 2 bases at V and 6 bases at J, with 14 bases between. The CDR3 is 14 amino acids. This chain's CDR3 is CASSETWQGGEQYF. CDR3 in DNA: TGTGCCAGCAGTGAAACGTGGCAGGGGGGCGAGCAGTACTTC.

This clonotype has only a few counts. The chain couples TRBV18 to TRBJ2-1; 9 positions agree with TRBD1. Germline-derived CDR1 and CDR2 are KGHSH and LQKENI. V dropped 4 bases and J dropped 7; count of bases not matched to a gene: 8. The CDR3 contains 15 residues. CDR3 residues: CASSLGQGAANEQFF. CDR3 in DNA: TGTGCCAGCTCACTGGGACAGGGCGCAGCAAATGAGCAGTTCTTC.

This clonotype was seen more than once but under ten times. The genes are TRBV4-1 and TRBJ2-4; unclear D gene. Germline CDR1 is MGHRA and CDR2 is YSYEKL. Trimming shortened V by 0 bases and J by 7 bases, and 10 bases separated the two germline ends. The CDR3 has 14 residues. CDR3 region: CASSQDPERNIQYF. The DNA of the CDR3 is TGCGCCAGCAGCCAAGACCCCGAGAGGAACATTCAGTACTTC.